The T cell receptor beta chain described here comes from a study of T cells in Graves' hyperthyroidism and ophthalmopathy. The sample holds many counts of this clonotype. Trimming cost V 0 bases and J 2 bases, with 12 bases left between them. The CDR3 is 16 residues long. Germline loops: CDR1 SEHNR, CDR2 FQNEAQ (reference sequence). Researchers took RNA transcripts and amplified the TCR beta CDR3 regions from them. Initially, a first-round RT-PCR of the TCR CDR3 employed the HTBI primer set. TCRdb analysed the multiplex PCR reads with MiXCR anew, one entry per CDR3 protein. The profile covers 350,000 to 450,000 distinct CDR3 sequences, with more than 13% appearing a single time and 25% to 30% taken by the ten largest.

This TCR derives from a man aged 50-59 years with Graves' ophthalmopathy. The rearrangement joins TRBV7-9 to TRBJ2-3; D perhaps matches TRBD2 (6 bases). Sequencing used blood. CDR3 amino acids: CASSLAGGTYTDTQYF. In DNA form, the CDR3 reads TGTGCCAGCAGCTTAGCGGGCGGGACCTACACAGATACGCAGTATTTT.